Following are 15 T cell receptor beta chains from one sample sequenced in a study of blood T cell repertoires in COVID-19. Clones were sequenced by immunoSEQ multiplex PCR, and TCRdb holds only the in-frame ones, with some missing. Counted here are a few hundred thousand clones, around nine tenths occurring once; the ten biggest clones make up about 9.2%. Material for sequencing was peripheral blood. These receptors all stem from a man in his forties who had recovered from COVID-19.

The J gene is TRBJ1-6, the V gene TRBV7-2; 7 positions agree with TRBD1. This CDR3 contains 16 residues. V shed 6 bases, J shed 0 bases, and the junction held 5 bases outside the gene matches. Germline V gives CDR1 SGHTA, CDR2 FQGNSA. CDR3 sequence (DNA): TGTGCCAGCAGGTTAACAGGGGCCTCCTATAATTCACCCCTCCACTTT. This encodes CASRLTGASYNSPLHF.

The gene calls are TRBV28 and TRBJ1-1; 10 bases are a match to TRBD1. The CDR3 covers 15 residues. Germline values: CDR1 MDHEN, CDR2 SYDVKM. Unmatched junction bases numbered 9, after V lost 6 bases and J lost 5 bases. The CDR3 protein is CASSLLGTGETEAFF. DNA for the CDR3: TGTGCCAGCAGCCTTCTAGGGACAGGGGAAACTGAAGCTTTCTTT.

Written as DNA, the CDR3 is TGCGCCAGCAGCTTGCAGGGAAATAGGGCCCAGTACTTC. Translated, it gives CASSLQGNRAQYF. V usage is TRBV5-1 and J usage is TRBJ2-5, with a tentative D call TRBD1 (5 bases). This CDR3 has 13 residues. V was pared by 1 base and J by 9 bases, with 13 bases between. Germline V lookup: CDR1 SGHRS, CDR2 YFSETQ.

Here the CDR3 reads CASSHLGGYGYTF. The CDR3 DNA sequence: TGCGCCAGCAGCCACCTAGGGGGCTATGGCTACACCTTC. The V call is TRBV4-3, the J call TRBJ1-2; TRBD1 might be the D (6 bases). Germline CDR1 reads LGHNA; CDR2 reads YSLEER. V lost 3 bases and J 4 bases, leaving 9 bases between the germline ends. CDR3 length: 13 amino acids.

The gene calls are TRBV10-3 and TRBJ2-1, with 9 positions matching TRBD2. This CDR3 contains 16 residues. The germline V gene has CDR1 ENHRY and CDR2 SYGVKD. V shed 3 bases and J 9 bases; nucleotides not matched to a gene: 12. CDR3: CAISENRVAGVSEQFF. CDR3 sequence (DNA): TGTGCCATCAGTGAAAATCGGGTAGCGGGAGTCTCTGAGCAGTTCTTC.

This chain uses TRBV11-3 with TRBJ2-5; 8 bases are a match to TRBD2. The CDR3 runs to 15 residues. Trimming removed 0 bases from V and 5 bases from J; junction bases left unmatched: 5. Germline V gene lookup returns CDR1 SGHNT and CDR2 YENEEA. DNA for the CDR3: TGTGCCAGCAGCTTAGACGGGACTAGTAGCGAGACCCAGTACTTC. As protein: CASSLDGTSSETQYF.

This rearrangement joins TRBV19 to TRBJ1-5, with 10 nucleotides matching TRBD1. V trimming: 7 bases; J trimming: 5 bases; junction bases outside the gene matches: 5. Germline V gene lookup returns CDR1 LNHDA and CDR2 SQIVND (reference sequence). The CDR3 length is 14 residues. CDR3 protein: CASNRDRGDQPQHF. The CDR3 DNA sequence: TGTGCCAGTAACCGGGACAGGGGAGATCAGCCCCAGCATTTT.

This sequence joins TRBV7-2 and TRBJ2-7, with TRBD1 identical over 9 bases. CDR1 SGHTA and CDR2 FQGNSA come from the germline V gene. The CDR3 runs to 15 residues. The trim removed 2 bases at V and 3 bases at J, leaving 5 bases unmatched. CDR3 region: CASSLQGTGSYEQYF. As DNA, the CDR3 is TGTGCCAGCAGCTTACAAGGGACAGGGAGCTACGAGCAGTACTTC.

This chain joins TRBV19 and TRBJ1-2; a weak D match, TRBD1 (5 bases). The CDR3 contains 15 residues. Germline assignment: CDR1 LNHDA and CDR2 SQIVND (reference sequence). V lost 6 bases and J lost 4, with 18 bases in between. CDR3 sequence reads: CASSSAHRGGYGYTF. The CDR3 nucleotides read TGTGCCAGTAGCTCAGCGCACCGCGGGGGCTATGGCTACACCTTC.

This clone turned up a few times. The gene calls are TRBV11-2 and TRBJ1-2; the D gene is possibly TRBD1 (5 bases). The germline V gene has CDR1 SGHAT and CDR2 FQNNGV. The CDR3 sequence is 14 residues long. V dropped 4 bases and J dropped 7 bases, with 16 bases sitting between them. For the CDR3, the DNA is TGTGCCAGCAGCTCAAGAGCCAGGGAGGCTGGCTACACCTTC. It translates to CASSSRAREAGYTF.

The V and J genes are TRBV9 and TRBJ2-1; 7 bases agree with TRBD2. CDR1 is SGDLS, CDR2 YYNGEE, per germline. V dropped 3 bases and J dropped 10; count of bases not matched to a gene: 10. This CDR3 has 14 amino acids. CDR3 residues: CASSAHESGGEQFF. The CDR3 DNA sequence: TGTGCCAGCAGCGCACATGAATCGGGAGGCGAGCAGTTCTTC.

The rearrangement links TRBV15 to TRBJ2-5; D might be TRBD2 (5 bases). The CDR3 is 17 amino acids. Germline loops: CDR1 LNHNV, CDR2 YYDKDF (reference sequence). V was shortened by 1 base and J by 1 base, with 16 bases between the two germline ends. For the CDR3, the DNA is TGTGCCACCAGCAGAGGACTCACAGCCCGGGGCCAAGAGACCCAGTACTTC. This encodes CATSRGLTARGQETQYF.

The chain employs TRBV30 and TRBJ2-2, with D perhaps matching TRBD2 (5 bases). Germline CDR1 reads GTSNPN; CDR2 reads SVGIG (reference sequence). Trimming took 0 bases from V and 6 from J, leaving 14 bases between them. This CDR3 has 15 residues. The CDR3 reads CAWSVQGSGAGELFF. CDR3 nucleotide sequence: TGTGCCTGGAGTGTACAAGGGTCCGGGGCCGGGGAGCTGTTTTTT.

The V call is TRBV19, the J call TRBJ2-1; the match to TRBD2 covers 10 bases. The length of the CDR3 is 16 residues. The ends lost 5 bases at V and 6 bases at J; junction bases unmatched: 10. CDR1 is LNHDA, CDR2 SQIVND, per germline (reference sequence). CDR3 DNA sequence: TGTGCCAGTAGTCCACGGGGGACTAGCGTGGTCAATGAGCAGTTCTTC. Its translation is CASSPRGTSVVNEQFF.

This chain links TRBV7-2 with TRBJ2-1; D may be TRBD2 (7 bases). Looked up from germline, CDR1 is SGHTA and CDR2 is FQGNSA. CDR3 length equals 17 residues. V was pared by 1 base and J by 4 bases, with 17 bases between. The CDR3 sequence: CASSLVMGGALYNEQFF. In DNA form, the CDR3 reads TGTGCCAGCAGCTTAGTCATGGGGGGGGCCCTATACAATGAGCAGTTCTTC.